This entry lists 20 T cell receptor beta chains sequenced from one sample in a study of T-cell reconstitution after alpha-beta-depleted transplantation in children. Library preparation (for TCRbeta) was performed with unique molecular identifiers. TCRdb reanalysed the PCR reads using MiXCR and keeps one entry per CDR3 protein. The repertoire includes roughly 280,000 distinct CDR3 sequences, approximately 10% of them detected once, and about a quarter sits in the top ten. The source was peripheral blood, collected 180 days after TCRalphabeta/CD19-depleted stem cell transplant. These receptors were taken from a male patient between 2 and 10 years old who had a stem cell transplant for chronic granulomatous disease, so the T cells may come from the graft donor.

This chain connects TRBV24-1 to TRBJ1-5; D possibly corresponds to TRBD1 (5 bases). This CDR3 contains 16 residues. V was pared by 3 bases and J by 7 bases, with 18 bases between. The germline V gene encodes CDR1 KGHDR and CDR2 SFDVKD. Written as DNA, the CDR3 is TGTGCCACCAGTGATCCCTCAGGGTCCCCCCAGCAGCCCCAGCATTTT. Its translation: CATSDPSGSPQQPQHF.

The chain has TRBV5-8 and TRBJ2-3; D not certain. Trimming removed 0 bases from V and 2 bases from J, with 10 bases in between. The CDR3 has 15 amino acids. The germline gives CDR1 SGHTS, CDR2 YDEGEE. The CDR3 sequence: CASSLGSKDTDTQYF. CDR3 nucleotide sequence: TGTGCCAGCAGCTTGGGGTCCAAAGACACAGATACGCAGTATTTT. Based on the CDR3 plus reference TRBV5-8 and TRBJ2-3, the full variable domain is EAGVTQSPTHLIKTRGQQATLRCSPISGHTSVYWYQQALGLGLQFLLWYDEGEERNRGNFPPRFSGRQFPNYSSELNVNALELEDSALYLCASSLGSKDTDTQYFGPGTRLTVL.

This clonotype has a single count. The chain employs TRBV15 and TRBJ2-1; 7 nucleotides line up with TRBD1. V trimming: 2 bases; J trimming: 10 bases; junction bases outside the gene matches: 5. The CDR3 is 13 residues long. CDR1 and CDR2 (germline): LNHNV, YYDKDF (reference sequence). The DNA for the CDR3 is TGTGCCACCAGCAGACAGGGGGTCCGGGAGCAGTTCTTC. Its protein product is CATSRQGVREQFF.

This clonotype was recorded at least ten times. V gene TRBV6-1 combines with J gene TRBJ1-6; D is unresolved. Between the trimmed V and J ends, which lost 0 bases and 0 bases, there was a span of 12 bases. The CDR3 runs 18 residues. Germline V gene data show CDR1 as MNHNS and CDR2 as SASEGT. The CDR3 DNA reads as TGTGCCAGCAGTGAAGCTAGAAAACAGAGCTCCTATAATTCACCCCTCCACTTT. This gives the protein CASSEARKQSSYNSPLHF.

This clonotype was detected many times. The rearrangement links TRBV5-1 to TRBJ2-7, with TRBD2 matching over 9 bases. Losses at the gene ends were 4 bases for V and 2 bases for J; bases not matched to a gene: 7. The germline V gene encodes CDR1 SGHRS and CDR2 YFSETQ. The CDR3 consists of 15 residues. For the CDR3, the DNA is TGCGCCAGCAGCCGGGGTGTAGCGGGAGCCTACGAGCAGTACTTC. As protein: CASSRGVAGAYEQYF. The full variable domain, rest sourced from reference TRBV5-1 and TRBJ2-7, is KAGVTQTPRYLIKTRGQQVTLSCSPISGHRSVSWYQQTPGQGLQFLFEYFSETQRNKGNFPGRFSGRQFSNSRSEMNVSTLELGDSALYLCASSRGVAGAYEQYFGPGTRLTVT.

This clonotype was seen ten or more times. The chain recombines TRBV3-1 with TRBJ2-7, with a weak D call TRBD1 (6 bases). Germline lookup yields CDR1 LGHDT and CDR2 YNNKEL (reference sequence). The V gene lost 4 bases and the J gene lost 4 bases, with 17 bases spanning the gap. There are 15 residues in the CDR3. DNA for the CDR3: TGTGCCAGCAGCCCCAACAGGGACCCGCATTACGAGCAGTACTTC. Translating gives CASSPNRDPHYEQYF.

This clonotype occurred many times. The V gene is TRBV7-3, the J gene TRBJ2-6, with 10 bases that match TRBD1. CDR3 size: 21 residues. The germline gives CDR1 SGHTA, CDR2 FQGTGA. J gave up 1 base and V 4 bases, and 16 bases lay outside the gene matches. The CDR3 is CASSSTWPGTGVQSGANVLTF. The CDR3 region has the DNA TGTGCCAGCAGCTCCACCTGGCCCGGGACAGGGGTTCAGTCTGGGGCCAACGTCCTGACTTTC.

This clonotype has a handful of counts. This chain connects TRBV12-3 or TRBV12-4 to TRBJ2-7; TRBD2 matches 7 bases. The V and J ends lost 6 bases and 4 bases, in that order; junction bases with no gene match: 12. The CDR3 is 15 residues long. Here the CDR3 DNA reads TGTGCCAGCAGCAATCTAGGGGAGGGGAGTTACGAGCAGTACTTC. It specifies CASSNLGEGSYEQYF.

About this clonotype itself: A clone one base away is much larger, so this may be a read error. V usage is TRBV29-1 and J usage is TRBJ2-2; maybe TRBD1 (5 bases). V was cut by 7 bases and J by 6 bases, with 9 bases left in between. This CDR3 region has 11 residues. The germline CDR1 and CDR2 sequences are SQVTM and ANQGSEA. The CDR3 coding sequence is TGCAGCGGACAGTGTCCCGGGGAGCTGTTTTTT. As protein: CSGQCPGELFF.

The sample holds a few counts of this clonotype. The CDR3 protein is CASSIVGRGYGYTF. The CDR3 bases are TGTGCCAGTAGTATAGTCGGCAGGGGCTATGGCTACACCTTC. The chain employs TRBV19 and TRBJ1-2, with D possibly being TRBD1 (6 bases). Trimming took off 1 base at V and 4 bases at J, with 10 bases between the two ends. Germline V gene lookup returns CDR1 LNHDA and CDR2 SQIVND (reference sequence). This CDR3 is 14 amino acids long.

This clonotype was recorded many times. The chain uses TRBV11-1 and TRBJ2-2, with 10 bases aligning to TRBD2. Germline V gene data show CDR1 as SGHAT and CDR2 as FQDESV (reference sequence). The CDR3 spans 18 residues. After removal of 2 bases from V and 3 bases from J, the junction contained 9 bases not matched to a gene. Written as DNA, the CDR3 is TGTGCCAGCAGCTTAAGTCTGAGCGGGAGGGCCTACACCGGGGAGCTGTTTTTT. Protein sequence: CASSLSLSGRAYTGELFF.

Note on this clonotype: With a much larger clone just one base away, this may be a read error. This chain connects TRBV5-1 to TRBJ2-7, with D perhaps being TRBD1 or TRBD2 (6 bases each). CDR3 length equals 15 residues. Germline-derived CDR1 and CDR2 are SGHRS and YFSETQ. Between the trimmed V and J ends, which lost 6 bases and 8 bases, there was a span of 24 bases. The CDR3 DNA is TGCGCCAGCACCGCGACACAGGGACTTCCCTCCAAGCAGTACTTC. As protein: CASTATQGLPSKQYF. Based on the CDR3 plus reference TRBV5-1 and TRBJ2-7, the full variable domain is KAGVTQTPRYLIKTRGQQVTLSCSPISGHRSVSWYQQTPGQGLQFLFEYFSETQRNKGNFPGRFSGRQFSNSRSEMNVSTLELGDSALYLCASTATQGLPSKQYFGPGTRLTVT.

This clonotype was recorded many times. The chain's CDR3 is CSARVAGTFSGYTF. CDR3 coding DNA: TGCAGTGCTAGAGTCGCAGGGACATTTAGTGGCTACACCTTC. The chain carries TRBV20-1 and TRBJ1-2; TRBD1 is a possible D gene (6 bases). Germline assignment: CDR1 DFQATT and CDR2 SNEGSKA (reference sequence). Trimming removed 1 base at V and 7 bases at J, with 16 bases between. The CDR3 loop spans 14 amino acids.

This clonotype has ten or more counts. V and J are TRBV7-9 and TRBJ2-2, with D possibly TRBD2 on 7 matching bases. The V end lost 6 bases, the J end lost 5 bases, and 19 bases lay between the germline ends. Germline V gene lookup returns CDR1 SEHNR and CDR2 FQNEAQ (reference sequence). This CDR3 is built from 16 residues. CDR3 amino acids: CASSPRGGADTGELFF. The CDR3 DNA reads TGTGCCAGCAGTCCCAGAGGGGGGGCCGATACCGGGGAGCTGTTTTTT.

In its sample, this clonotype was seen a few times. V usage is TRBV29-1 and J usage is TRBJ2-1; perhaps TRBD2 as D (5 bases). Germline CDR1 and CDR2: SQVTM and ANQGSEA. The CDR3 loop spans 14 amino acids. The germline V and J ends were trimmed by 8 bases and 6 bases, with 20 bases remaining between them. The CDR3: CSSGRAGGGNEQFF. The CDR3 DNA follows: TGCAGCTCCGGAAGGGCAGGAGGAGGCAATGAGCAGTTCTTC.

The V and J genes are TRBV12-3 or TRBV12-4 and TRBJ2-1; D is perhaps TRBD1 (5 bases). The CDR3 loop spans 14 amino acids. The germline V and J ends were trimmed by 6 bases and 8 bases, with 17 bases remaining between them. The CDR3 nucleotides read TGTGCCAGCAGCTCAGACAGACCCCGGGATGAGCAGTTCTTC. Protein sequence: CASSSDRPRDEQFF.

This clonotype was detected ten times or more. This sequence joins TRBV28 and TRBJ1-6; 7 bases are a match to TRBD1. The CDR3 consists of 16 residues. Germline trimming cut 5 bases from V and 5 bases from J; bases unmatched to any gene: 9. Looked up from germline, CDR1 is MDHEN and CDR2 is SYDVKM. CDR3 nucleotides: TGTGCCAGCAGTCCGCCCGACAGGGCGGATAATTCACCCCTCCACTTT. As protein: CASSPPDRADNSPLHF.

This clonotype has a count of ten or more. The chain couples TRBV27 to TRBJ2-1; 8 nucleotides line up with TRBD2. The CDR3 contains 16 residues. With 2 bases clipped from V and 6 bases from J, the junction kept 9 bases outside the gene matches. The V gene's germline CDR1 is MNHEY and CDR2 SMNVEV (reference sequence). The CDR3 coding sequence is TGTGCCAGCAGTTTACTTGCGGGAGGCGTTCGCAATGAGCAGTTCTTC. This sequence encodes CASSLLAGGVRNEQFF.

This clonotype appeared many times. The chain recombines TRBV6-1 with TRBJ1-5, with TRBD1 identical over 8 bases. This CDR3 contains 14 residues. CDR1 is MNHNS and CDR2 is SASEGT in the germline V gene. V trimming: 6 bases; J trimming: 7 bases; junction bases outside the gene matches: 8. The CDR3 reads CASRTGERGQPQHF. The DNA of the CDR3 is TGTGCCAGCAGGACAGGGGAACGAGGGCAGCCCCAGCATTTT.

This clonotype has a count of ten or more. The genes are TRBV12-3 or TRBV12-4 and TRBJ2-3, with 8 bases matching TRBD2. Trimming removed 4 bases from V and 6 bases from J; junction bases left unmatched: 18. CDR3 size: 18 residues. CDR3 sequence: CASSWGRLAGGFNDTQYF. CDR3 in DNA: TGTGCCAGCAGTTGGGGCCGCCTGGCGGGAGGATTCAACGATACGCAGTATTTT.